This T cell receptor beta chain derives from a study of blood T cell repertoires in COVID-19. Study at large: COVID-19 samples, acute and convalescent, were from the United States, Italy and Spain.

Germline CDR1 reads MNHEY; CDR2 reads SVGAGI. The CDR3 extends over 15 amino acids. V lost 6 bases and J lost 3; bases outside the gene matches: 7. The table came from immunoSEQ multiplex PCR; TCRdb's copy has only in-frame clones and leaves some out. The sample contains roughly 500,000 clones, approximately 87% of which appear only once. This rearrangement joins TRBV6-5 to TRBJ1-5; 8 bases match TRBD1. Material for sequencing was PBMCs or T cells enriched from blood (not recorded which). The sequence was obtained from a woman aged 35 to 49 who had recovered from COVID-19. CDR3 in DNA: TGTGCCAGCAGAAGGGACAGGTATTTCAATCAGCCCCAGCATTTT. It encodes CASRRDRYFNQPQHF.